This is a list of T cell receptor beta chains from one sample in a study of T cell changes during pregnancy in multiple sclerosis. Sequencing used immunoSEQ multiplex PCR; TCRdb keeps in-frame clones, though not all of them. The sample shows about 93,000 clones, 91% of them seen only once. The material sequenced was peripheral blood, taken after pregnancy. The receptors shown here come from a female donor in good health, enrolled as a control in a pregnancy study. Each CDR3 is given with its conserved first and last residue. The D gene is left open where the match is weak. Size tells how often a clone was seen (once, few, many) or the class of an expanded clone, and some rows leave it out.

v_call	cdr3_length	j_call	clone_size	d_call	cdr3_nt	cdr3_aa
TRBV7-8	15	TRBJ1-6	few	.	TGTGCCAGCAGCCCCCCGCGGGGGATGGATTCACCCCTCCACTTT	CASSPPRGMDSPLHF
TRBV9	15	TRBJ2-2	.	.	TGTGCCAGCAGCGACCTGCTAGCACGAACCGGGGAGCTGTTTTTT	CASSDLLARTGELFF
TRBV6-5	15	TRBJ2-3	once	TRBD2	TGTGCCAGCAGTTCGACTAGCGGGGTTGCAGATACGCAGTATTTT	CASSSTSGVADTQYF
TRBV6-6	15	TRBJ1-3	.	.	TGTGCCAGTACTACCGGACAGTTCTCTGGAAACACCATATATTTT	CASTTGQFSGNTIYF
TRBV14	14	TRBJ2-1	.	.	TGTGCCAGCAGCCAAGGCCCCAGGGTCGATGAGCAGTTCTTC	CASSQGPRVDEQFF
TRBV7-9	15	TRBJ2-2	.	TRBD1	TGTGCCAGCAGCTGGGGGACAGGGGGAACCGGGGAGCTGTTTTTT	CASSWGTGGTGELFF
TRBV7-9	17	TRBJ1-1	.	TRBD1	TGTGCCAGCAGCGGTACAGGGGGTCGTACTATGAACACTGAAGCTTTCTTT	CASSGTGGRTMNTEAFF
TRBV7-8	13	TRBJ1-2	.	.	TGTGCCAGCAGCGAGGGTTACAACTATGGCTACACCTTC	CASSEGYNYGYTF
TRBV15	15	TRBJ1-5	once	.	TGTGCCACCAGCAGAGGAGGGATGGGCAATCAGCCCCAGCATTTT	CATSRGGMGNQPQHF
TRBV6-5	15	TRBJ1-2	.	.	TGTGCCAGCAGTGGCGACAGGCCGTTTAACTATGGCTACACCTTC	CASSGDRPFNYGYTF